Listed below are T cell receptor beta chains from one sample, sequenced in a study of post-analysis software for immune sequencing data. TCRdb fed the PCR reads into MiXCR, producing one record per CDR3 protein. The sample has around 260,000 distinct CDR3 sequences, 30% to 45% seen once. The sample comprised blood. The receptors stem from a girl aged 5 to 17 with multiple sclerosis. The conserved cysteine and the conserved F or W are not part of the CDR3 here. The D gene is left open where the match is weak.

len: 13
d_gene: TRBD2
v_gene: TRBV14
j_gene: TRBJ2-1
CDR3aa: ASSQETSGHNEQF

len: 13
d_gene: .
v_gene: TRBV7-8
j_gene: TRBJ2-3
CDR3aa: ASSLSGEGADTQY

len: 14
d_gene: .
v_gene: TRBV5-1
j_gene: TRBJ1-4
CDR3aa: ASSFPHDTANEKLF

len: 9
d_gene: .
v_gene: TRBV7-2
j_gene: TRBJ1-2
CDR3aa: ASSQVYGYT

len: 16
d_gene: TRBD2
v_gene: TRBV7-9
j_gene: TRBJ2-1
CDR3aa: ASSLGDWGLAGYNEQF

len: 10
d_gene: .
v_gene: TRBV7-3
j_gene: TRBJ2-5
CDR3aa: ASLRDQETQY

len: 10
d_gene: .
v_gene: TRBV7-2
j_gene: TRBJ2-3
CDR3aa: ASSFSSDTQY

len: 13
d_gene: .
v_gene: TRBV4-2
j_gene: TRBJ2-7
CDR3aa: ASSQVLGYRDEQY

len: 12
d_gene: .
v_gene: TRBV3-1
j_gene: TRBJ1-1
CDR3aa: ASSQPRSSTEAF

len: 11
d_gene: .
v_gene: TRBV19
j_gene: TRBJ1-1
CDR3aa: ASSIRGNTEAF

len: 12
d_gene: .
v_gene: TRBV20-1
j_gene: TRBJ1-1
CDR3aa: SARWGAEPAEAF

len: 14
d_gene: .
v_gene: TRBV5-1
j_gene: TRBJ2-3
CDR3aa: ASSLQGPLQADTQY

len: 14
d_gene: .
v_gene: TRBV10-3
j_gene: TRBJ1-5
CDR3aa: AISDGRLYSNQPQH

len: 11
d_gene: .
v_gene: TRBV6-2/TRBV6-3
j_gene: TRBJ1-2
CDR3aa: ASTNTANYGYT

len: 16
d_gene: TRBD2
v_gene: TRBV4-1
j_gene: TRBJ2-3
CDR3aa: ASSQGAQAGGRRDTQY

len: 15
d_gene: TRBD2
v_gene: TRBV11-2
j_gene: TRBJ2-1
CDR3aa: ASSFELAGVGYNEQF

len: 11
d_gene: .
v_gene: TRBV6-1
j_gene: TRBJ1-4
CDR3aa: ASSSGRTEKLF

len: 11
d_gene: .
v_gene: TRBV19
j_gene: TRBJ2-1
CDR3aa: ASSIEHGNEQF

len: 12
d_gene: .
v_gene: TRBV7-2
j_gene: TRBJ2-4
CDR3aa: ANSLGGQALELY

len: 14
d_gene: .
v_gene: TRBV4-3
j_gene: TRBJ2-1
CDR3aa: ASSQEALPHYNEQF

len: 11
d_gene: .
v_gene: TRBV27
j_gene: TRBJ1-1
CDR3aa: ASSWQGNTEAF

len: 13
d_gene: TRBD2
v_gene: TRBV20-1
j_gene: TRBJ2-3
CDR3aa: SAGGTSGSTDTQY

len: 12
d_gene: .
v_gene: TRBV7-2
j_gene: TRBJ1-5
CDR3aa: ASSLGGFGQPQH

len: 11
d_gene: .
v_gene: TRBV19
j_gene: TRBJ1-5
CDR3aa: ASSPLGGQPRH

len: 15
d_gene: .
v_gene: TRBV3-1
j_gene: TRBJ1-4
CDR3aa: ASSLLRNRSTNEKLF

len: 11
d_gene: .
v_gene: TRBV7-9
j_gene: TRBJ1-2
CDR3aa: ASSKGQGRGYT